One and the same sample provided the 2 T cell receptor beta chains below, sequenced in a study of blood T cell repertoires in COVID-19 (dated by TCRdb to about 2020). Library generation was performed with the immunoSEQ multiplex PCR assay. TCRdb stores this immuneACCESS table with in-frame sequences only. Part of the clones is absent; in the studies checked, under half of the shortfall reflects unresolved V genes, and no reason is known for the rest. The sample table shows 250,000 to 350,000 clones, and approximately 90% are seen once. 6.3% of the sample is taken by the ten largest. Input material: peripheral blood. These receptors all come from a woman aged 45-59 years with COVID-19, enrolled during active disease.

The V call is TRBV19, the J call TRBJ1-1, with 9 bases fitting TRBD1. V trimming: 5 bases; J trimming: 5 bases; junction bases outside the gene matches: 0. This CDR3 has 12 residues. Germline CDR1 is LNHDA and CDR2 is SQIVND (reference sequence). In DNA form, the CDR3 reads TGTGCCAGTAGTGGACAGGGGACTGAAGCTTTCTTT. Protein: CASSGQGTEAFF. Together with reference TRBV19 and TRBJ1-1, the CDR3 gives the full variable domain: DGGITQSPKYLFRKEGQNVTLSCEQNLNHDAMYWYRQDPGQGLRLIYYSQIVNDFQKGDIAEGYSVSREKKESFPLTVTSAQKNPTAFYLCASSGQGTEAFFGQGTRLTVV.

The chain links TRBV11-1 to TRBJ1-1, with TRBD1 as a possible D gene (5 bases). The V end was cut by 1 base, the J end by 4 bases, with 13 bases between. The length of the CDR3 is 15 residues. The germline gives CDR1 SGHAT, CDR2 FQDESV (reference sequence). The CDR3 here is CASSLELGAVTEAFF. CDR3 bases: TGTGCCAGCAGCTTAGAGTTAGGGGCGGTCACTGAAGCTTTCTTT.